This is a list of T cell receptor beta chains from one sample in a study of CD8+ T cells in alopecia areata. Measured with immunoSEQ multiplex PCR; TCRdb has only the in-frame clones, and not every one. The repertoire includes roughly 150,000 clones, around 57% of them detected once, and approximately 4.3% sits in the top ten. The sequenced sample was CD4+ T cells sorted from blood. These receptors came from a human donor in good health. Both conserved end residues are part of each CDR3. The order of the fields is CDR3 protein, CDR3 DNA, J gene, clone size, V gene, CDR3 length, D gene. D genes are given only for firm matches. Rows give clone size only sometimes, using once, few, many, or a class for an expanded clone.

CASSQVGGMNTEAFF,TGCGCCAGCAGCCAAGTAGGGGGCATGAACACTGAAGCTTTCTTT,TRBJ1-1,-,TRBV4-1,15,TRBD1
CATSRDNTEAFF,TGTGCCACCAGCAGGGACAACACTGAAGCTTTCTTT,TRBJ1-1,-,TRBV15,12,-
CSVVPGADTQYF,TGCAGCGTTGTCCCGGGAGCCGATACGCAGTATTTT,TRBJ2-3,-,TRBV29-1,12,-
CSVGGTSYGYTF,TGCAGCGTCGGCGGGACCAGCTATGGCTACACCTTC,TRBJ1-2,-,TRBV29-1,12,-
CASSLGEQGLTEAFF,TGTGCCAGCAGCTTGGGGGAACAGGGTTTGACTGAAGCTTTCTTT,TRBJ1-1,-,TRBV5-4,15,-
CATSRGGLGGNEQFF,TGTGCCACCAGCAGAGGAGGTTTAGGGGGCAATGAGCAGTTCTTC,TRBJ2-1,-,TRBV15,15,-
CASSYYGYTF,TGTGCCAGCAGCTACTATGGCTACACCTTC,TRBJ1-2,-,TRBV25-1,10,-
CASSELRGTEAFF,TGTGCCAGCAGCGAATTGCGGGGAACTGAAGCTTTCTTT,TRBJ1-1,-,TRBV6-5,13,-
CASSPPTGRNGYTF,TGTGCCAGCTCACCACCGACAGGGAGGAATGGCTACACCTTC,TRBJ1-2,few,TRBV18,14,TRBD1
CASSGAGGPLGEQYF,TGTGCCAGCAGTGGAGCGGGAGGGCCGTTGGGGGAGCAGTACTTC,TRBJ2-7,-,TRBV6-1,15,TRBD2
CASSLYPVGQNTGELFF,TGTGCCAGCAGCTTATACCCTGTCGGACAAAACACCGGGGAGCTGTTTTTT,TRBJ2-2,-,TRBV7-3,17,-
CASKGLADTGELFF,TGTGCCAGTAAGGGACTAGCGGACACCGGGGAGCTGTTTTTT,TRBJ2-2,-,TRBV19,14,TRBD2
CASSIGQAKNTEAFF,TGTGCCAGTAGTATAGGACAGGCGAAGAACACTGAAGCTTTCTTT,TRBJ1-1,-,TRBV19,15,-
CATQYGDTGAHF,TGTGCCACTCAATACGGGGACACGGGTGCCCATTTT,TRBJ1-5,-,TRBV6-1,12,-
CASSFAGAFEETQYF,TGCGCCAGCAGCTTCGCAGGGGCCTTTGAAGAGACCCAGTACTTC,TRBJ2-5,-,TRBV5-1,15,-
CASRKRGNTQYF,TGTGCCAGCCGCAAGCGAGGGAATACGCAGTATTTT,TRBJ2-3,few,TRBV19,12,-
CASSMSRGFGYTF,TGTGCCAGTAGTATGTCTCGGGGCTTTGGCTACACCTTC,TRBJ1-2,-,TRBV19,13,-
CASRILADSTDTQYF,TGCGCCAGCAGGATCTTAGCGGATAGCACAGATACGCAGTATTTT,TRBJ2-3,few,TRBV5-1,15,-
CASSTRDRAFALNTEAFF,TGTGCCAGCAGTACAAGGGACAGGGCCTTTGCGCTGAACACTGAAGCTTTCTTT,TRBJ1-1,-,TRBV27,18,TRBD1
CAWLMGGWNTEAFF,TGTGCCTGGCTCATGGGGGGCTGGAACACTGAAGCTTTCTTT,TRBJ1-1,-,TRBV30,14,-
CASSYGDRDHNEQFF,TGTGCCAGCAGCTACGGGGACAGGGACCACAATGAGCAGTTCTTC,TRBJ2-1,-,TRBV5-6,15,TRBD1
CASRSKAGVVADTQYF,TGCGCCAGCAGGAGTAAAGCGGGAGTCGTTGCAGATACGCAGTATTTT,TRBJ2-3,-,TRBV5-1,16,TRBD2
CASSPKLGENTEAFF,TGTGCCAGCAGCCCAAAACTGGGCGAGAACACTGAAGCTTTCTTT,TRBJ1-1,-,TRBV5-6,15,-
CSARDTNTGELFF,TGCAGCGCCCGGGACACTAACACCGGGGAGCTGTTTTTT,TRBJ2-2,few,TRBV29-1,13,-
CASSPEAGSYNEQFF,TGCGCCAGCAGCCCCGAAGCAGGGTCCTACAATGAGCAGTTCTTC,TRBJ2-1,-,TRBV5-1,15,-
CASSLPLTYEQYF,TGTGCCAGCAGCCTTCCCCTCACCTACGAGCAGTACTTC,TRBJ2-7,once,TRBV28,13,-
CASLRQGYNEQFF,TGTGCCAGCCTGAGACAGGGGTACAATGAGCAGTTCTTC,TRBJ2-1,-,TRBV2,13,TRBD1
CASSLVGGLNTGELFF,TGTGCCAGCAGCTTAGTTGGGGGATTGAACACCGGGGAGCTGTTTTTT,TRBJ2-2,-,TRBV7-2,16,-
CSVLQGAGEKLFF,TGCAGCGTGCTACAGGGGGCTGGGGAAAAACTGTTTTTT,TRBJ1-4,-,TRBV29-1,13,TRBD1
CASSPGTGVQPQHF,TGTGCCAGCAGTCCCGGGACAGGGGTTCAGCCCCAGCATTTT,TRBJ1-5,-,TRBV28,14,TRBD1
CASSIRHFYEQYF,TGTGCCAGTAGTATACGGCACTTTTACGAGCAGTACTTC,TRBJ2-7,-,TRBV19,13,-
CASGLTAGTGDYGYTF,TGTGCCAGCGGTTTAACCGCCGGGACAGGGGACTATGGCTACACCTTC,TRBJ1-2,-,TRBV6-5,16,TRBD1
CAWQQGGGYTF,TGTGCCTGGCAACAGGGAGGTGGCTACACCTTC,TRBJ1-2,few,TRBV30,11,-
CASSDGGGNTIYF,TGTGCCAGCAGTGACGGAGGAGGAAACACCATATATTTT,TRBJ1-3,-,TRBV6-1,13,-
CASSPGTNTEAFF,TGTGCCAGCAGCCCCGGGACAAACACTGAAGCTTTCTTT,TRBJ1-1,-,TRBV7-6,13,-
CASRDRSSYEQYF,TGTGCCAGCAGGGACAGGAGCTCCTACGAGCAGTACTTC,TRBJ2-7,few,TRBV21-1,13,-
CASSPGQGFTGELFF,TGTGCCAGCAGTCCGGGACAGGGGTTCACCGGGGAGCTGTTTTTT,TRBJ2-2,-,TRBV2,15,TRBD1
CSVVAAGETQYF,TGCAGCGTTGTGGCCGCGGGGGAGACCCAGTACTTC,TRBJ2-5,few,TRBV29-1,12,-
CSVFGGGRELFF,TGCAGCGTTTTCGGGGGCGGCAGGGAGCTGTTTTTT,TRBJ2-2,-,TRBV29-1,12,-
CASSFNGRREQYF,TGTGCCAGCAGTTTCAACGGACGCCGCGAGCAGTACTTC,TRBJ2-7,few,TRBV27,13,-
CSVEGGANVLTF,TGCAGCGTTGAGGGTGGGGCCAACGTCCTGACTTTC,TRBJ2-6,few,TRBV29-1,12,-
CAWDRGQDYGYTF,TGTGCCTGGGACAGGGGGCAGGACTATGGCTACACCTTC,TRBJ1-2,few,TRBV30,13,TRBD1
CASRRQASSTDTQYF,TGTGCCAGCAGAAGACAGGCCTCTAGCACAGATACGCAGTATTTT,TRBJ2-3,-,TRBV27,15,-
CASSLAGVTYEQYF,TGTGCCAGCAGTTTAGCGGGAGTTACCTACGAGCAGTACTTC,TRBJ2-7,few,TRBV6-5,14,TRBD2
CASSGREEKLFF,TGTGCCAGCAGTGGCAGAGAAGAAAAACTGTTTTTT,TRBJ1-4,-,TRBV6-1,12,-
CASSPQGSGSMQTQYF,TGCGCCAGCAGCCCTCAAGGGAGCGGGAGTATGCAGACCCAGTACTTC,TRBJ2-5,-,TRBV5-1,16,TRBD2
CASSPASGTYEQYF,TGCGCCAGCAGCCCGGCGAGCGGGACCTACGAGCAGTACTTC,TRBJ2-7,-,TRBV4-1,14,TRBD2
CAWSHTGELFF,TGTGCCTGGAGTCACACCGGGGAGCTGTTTTTT,TRBJ2-2,-,TRBV30,11,-
CSVGRGTDTQYF,TGCAGCGTTGGCAGGGGCACAGATACGCAGTATTTT,TRBJ2-3,-,TRBV29-1,12,-
CATGLAGAFANTGELFF,TGTGCCACCGGACTAGCGGGGGCGTTCGCGAACACCGGGGAGCTGTTTTTT,TRBJ2-2,few,TRBV4-2,17,TRBD2